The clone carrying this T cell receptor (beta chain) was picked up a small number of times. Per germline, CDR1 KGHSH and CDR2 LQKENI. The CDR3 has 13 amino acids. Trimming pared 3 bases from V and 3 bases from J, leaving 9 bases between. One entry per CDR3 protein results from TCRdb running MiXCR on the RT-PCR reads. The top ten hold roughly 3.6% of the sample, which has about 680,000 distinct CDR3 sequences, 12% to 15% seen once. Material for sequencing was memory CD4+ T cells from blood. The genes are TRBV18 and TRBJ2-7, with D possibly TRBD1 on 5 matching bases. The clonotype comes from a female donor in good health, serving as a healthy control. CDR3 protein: CASSPPDSYEQYF. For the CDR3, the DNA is TGTGCCAGCTCACCGCCAGACAGCTACGAGCAGTACTTC.